Following are 24 T cell receptor beta chains from one sample sequenced in a study of T cells after yellow fever vaccination. TCRdb itself ran the 5' RACE reads through MiXCR, one entry per CDR3 protein. Of 300,000 to 400,000 distinct CDR3 sequences listed, 3.5% to 4.5% are singletons. The sequencing used PBMCs, collected 5 days after the yellow fever booster vaccination. The receptors come from a man aged 18-30 years who received the YFV17D yellow fever vaccine.

This clonotype has at least ten counts. V usage is TRBV6-2 or TRBV6-3 and J usage is TRBJ2-3; D remains ambiguous. CDR3 length: 14 residues. CDR1 is MNHEY and CDR2 is SVGEGT in the germline V gene. Trimming took off 10 bases at V and 3 bases at J, with 17 bases between the two ends. The CDR3 coding sequence is TGTGCCACCCGACGCCTTTTGAGTACAGATACGCAGTATTTT. Its translation is CATRRLLSTDTQYF.

This clonotype has only a few counts. The rearrangement uses TRBV6-2 or TRBV6-3 and TRBJ2-4; no reliable D call. CDR1 is MNHEY and CDR2 is SVGEGT in the germline V gene. CDR3 length: 15 amino acids. Trimming pared 2 bases from V and 3 bases from J, leaving 11 bases between. The CDR3: CASSYARNLKNIQYF. The DNA of the CDR3 is TGTGCCAGCAGTTACGCTCGGAATCTCAAAAACATTCAGTACTTC.

This sequence joins TRBV30 and TRBJ2-7, with D perhaps matching TRBD2 (5 bases). Trimming removed 5 bases from V and 6 bases from J, with 8 bases in between. The CDR3 runs to 10 residues. Germline values: CDR1 GTSNPN, CDR2 SVGIG (reference sequence). In nucleotides, the CDR3 is TGTGCCTGGGGCGAGGGCGAGCAGTACTTC. This gives the protein CAWGEGEQYF.

V gene TRBV2 combines with J gene TRBJ1-5, with D possibly TRBD1 on 6 matching bases. Germline V CDR1 and CDR2: SNHLY, FYNNEI. Between the trimmed V and J ends, which lost 6 bases and 7 bases, there was a span of 16 bases. CDR3 length: 14 amino acids. Written as DNA, the CDR3 is TGTGCCAGCAGAGCTGACAGGTCCAGCCAGCCCCAGCATTTT. Its protein is CASRADRSSQPQHF.

The chain employs TRBV18 and TRBJ1-1, with D tentatively TRBD1 (6 bases). V was clipped by 2 bases and J by 11 bases, with 12 bases between them. In germline, CDR1 is KGHSH, CDR2 LQKENI. There are 12 residues in the CDR3. CDR3 in DNA: TGTGCCAGCTCACCATCGGGGGCGCGGGCTTTCTTT. Translating gives CASSPSGARAFF.

This clonotype was picked up many times. The chain couples TRBV6-2 or TRBV6-3 to TRBJ1-1; a weak D match, TRBD1 (5 bases). The germline V and J ends were trimmed by 5 bases and 2 bases, with 12 bases remaining between them. Per the germline V gene, CDR1 is MNHEY and CDR2 is SVGEGT. This CDR3 spans 14 amino acids. DNA of the CDR3: TGTGCCAGCAGTCACGGGGGTTTAAACACTGAAGCTTTCTTT. Translation: CASSHGGLNTEAFF.

The sample holds many counts of this clonotype. The rearrangement joins TRBV5-1 to TRBJ1-1, with D maybe TRBD1 (5 bases). V was shortened by 4 bases and J by 1 base, with 14 bases between the two germline ends. Germline V gives CDR1 SGHRS, CDR2 YFSETQ. The CDR3 is 15 residues long. CDR3 protein: CASSGGVRRNTEAFF. The CDR3 coding sequence is TGCGCCAGCAGCGGAGGGGTGCGGAGGAACACTGAAGCTTTCTTT.

This rearrangement joins TRBV4-1 to TRBJ2-3, with D unclear. This CDR3 contains 13 residues. The germline V gene encodes CDR1 MGHRA and CDR2 YSYEKL. The V gene lost 2 bases and the J gene lost 4 bases, with 7 bases spanning the gap. The CDR3 loop is CASSQQSSDTQYF. CDR3 nucleotides: TGCGCCAGCAGCCAACAATCTTCAGATACGCAGTATTTT.

This clonotype was counted only a few times. The chain has TRBV2 and TRBJ2-1, with 8 bases aligning to TRBD1. The CDR3 is 13 amino acids. CDR1 SNHLY and CDR2 FYNNEI come from the germline V gene. After removal of 11 bases from V and 6 bases from J, the junction contained 9 bases not matched to a gene. The CDR3 bases are TGTGCCGGCTCTGGACAGGGAAGCAATGAGCAGTTCTTC. Translating it yields CAGSGQGSNEQFF. Combining the CDR3 with reference TRBV2 and TRBJ2-1 gives the whole variable domain EPEVTQTPSHQVTQMGQEVILRCVPISNHLYFYWYRQILGQKVEFLVSFYNNEISEKSEIFDDQFSVERPDGSNFTLKIRSTKLEDSAMYFCAGSGQGSNEQFFGPGTRLTVL.

This clonotype has a handful of counts. The J gene is TRBJ2-2, the V gene TRBV2; D might be TRBD1 (6 bases). This CDR3 spans 14 amino acids. CDR1 and CDR2 (germline): SNHLY, FYNNEI. CDR3 sequence reads: CSTGRTANTGELFF. CDR3 sequence (DNA): TGTTCTACAGGCAGGACAGCGAACACCGGGGAGCTGTTTTTT.

This clonotype was recorded at least ten times. The J gene is TRBJ2-6, the V gene TRBV12-3 or TRBV12-4; TRBD1 or TRBD2 may be the D gene (5 bases each). There are 13 residues in the CDR3. Trimming shortened V by 10 bases and J by 4 bases, and 11 bases separated the two germline ends. The CDR3 region has the DNA TGTGCCACCGGGGCTGCAGGGGCCAACGTCCTGACTTTC. Amino acids: CATGAAGANVLTF.

This clonotype was seen a few times. The chain has TRBV5-1 and TRBJ2-5; 15 bases are a match to TRBD2. V dropped 4 bases and J dropped 0; count of bases not matched to a gene: 10. Germline values: CDR1 SGHRS, CDR2 YFSETQ. The CDR3 covers 19 residues. The DNA for the CDR3 is TGCGCCAGCAGCCCCGCCGGGACTAGCGGGGGGCCGTACCAAGAGACCCAGTACTTC. Protein product: CASSPAGTSGGPYQETQYF. The full variable domain, rest sourced from reference TRBV5-1 and TRBJ2-5, is KAGVTQTPRYLIKTRGQQVTLSCSPISGHRSVSWYQQTPGQGLQFLFEYFSETQRNKGNFPGRFSGRQFSNSRSEMNVSTLELGDSALYLCASSPAGTSGGPYQETQYFGPGTRLLVL.

In this sample, this clonotype turned up a few times. This chain links TRBV13 with TRBJ2-3, with 7 bases identical to TRBD2. Germline assignment: CDR1 PRHDT and CDR2 FYEKMQ (reference sequence). The CDR3 consists of 14 residues. V dropped 7 bases and J dropped 0; count of bases not matched to a gene: 4. Here the CDR3 reads CASTSGTSTDTQYF. CDR3 in DNA: TGTGCCAGCACGAGCGGGACTAGCACAGATACGCAGTATTTT.

This clonotype was observed at least ten times. V gene TRBV5-1 combines with J gene TRBJ2-1; TRBD2 aligns across 9 bases. The V segment lost 5 bases and the J segment 0 bases; nucleotides outside the gene matches: 3. The germline CDR1 and CDR2 sequences are SGHRS and YFSETQ. This CDR3 is built from 15 residues. The CDR3 is CASSLAGPSYNEQFF. CDR3 DNA: TGCGCCAGCAGTCTAGCGGGGCCCTCCTACAATGAGCAGTTCTTC.

CDR3 DNA: TGTGCCAGCAGTTTCGGGCTTAGAGTCTACGAGCAGTACTTC. This encodes CASSFGLRVYEQYF. The chain joins TRBV6-2 or TRBV6-3 to TRBJ2-7; no firm D call. Germline CDR1 is MNHEY and CDR2 is SVGEGT. The V gene lost 4 bases and the J gene lost 3 bases, with 13 bases spanning the gap. This CDR3 contains 14 residues.

This clonotype was seen more than once but under ten times. V gene TRBV12-3 or TRBV12-4 combines with J gene TRBJ2-1; D unresolved. V was shortened by 6 bases and J by 0 bases, with 9 bases between the two germline ends. The CDR3 is made up of 14 amino acids. Here the CDR3 reads CASSNSSSYNEQFF. As DNA, the CDR3 is TGTGCCAGCAGCAATTCTAGCTCCTACAATGAGCAGTTCTTC.

The chain uses TRBV5-4 and TRBJ2-7; TRBD1 aligns across 10 bases. Trimming took 3 bases from V and 5 from J; bases not matched to a gene: 5. This CDR3 has 14 residues. Germline CDR1 reads SGHNT; CDR2 reads YYREEE (reference sequence). This CDR3 is CASSSPGQGDEQYF. In DNA form, the CDR3 reads TGTGCCAGCAGCTCGCCCGGACAGGGGGACGAGCAGTACTTC.

This clonotype was counted only a few times. V is TRBV4-3 and J is TRBJ1-4; no firm D call. The V end lost 0 bases, the J end lost 13 bases, and 27 bases lay between the germline ends. The CDR3 loop spans 18 amino acids. CDR1 LGHNA and CDR2 YSLEER come from the germline V gene. CDR3 bases: TGCGCCAGCAGCCAAGATCTCACTTCCTACAGTTTAAAATACGGACTGTTTTTT. Amino acid sequence: CASSQDLTSYSLKYGLFF.

This chain joins TRBV11-2 and TRBJ2-6; TRBD1 matches 7 bases. The germline CDR1 and CDR2 sequences are SGHAT and FQNNGV. This CDR3 spans 15 amino acids. Unmatched junction bases numbered 3, after V lost 5 bases and J lost 2 bases. In nucleotides, the CDR3 is TGTGCCAGCAGCCTCAGGGGGACTGGGGCCAACGTCCTGACTTTC. It encodes CASSLRGTGANVLTF.

Comment on this clonotype: A single base separates this from a much larger clone, so it may be a read error. The genes are TRBV20-1 and TRBJ1-3; D call uncertain. From germline, CDR1 is DFQATT and CDR2 SNEGSKA (reference sequence). The CDR3 extends over 8 amino acids. CDR3 amino acids: CSLRTISF. CDR3 nucleotide sequence: TGCAGTTTACGGACCATATCTTTT.

A few counts support this clonotype. This chain links TRBV12-3 or TRBV12-4 with TRBJ1-5; no reliable D call. The CDR3 runs to 16 residues. The V gene lost 6 bases and the J gene lost 0 bases, with 15 bases spanning the gap. CDR3 in DNA: TGTGCCAGCAGCGCCTATGGACCCTATAGCAATCAGCCCCAGCATTTT. Its protein is CASSAYGPYSNQPQHF.

This clonotype was seen a few times. The chain uses TRBV7-2 and TRBJ1-3, with D unclear. Germline CDR1 is SGHTA and CDR2 is FQGNSA. This CDR3 comprises 15 residues. Deletions cut 1 base from V and 0 bases from J, with 7 bases between. CDR3 sequence reads: CASSLDAGSGNTIYF. Written as DNA, the CDR3 is TGTGCCAGCAGCTTAGACGCCGGCTCTGGAAACACCATATATTTT.

This clonotype appeared many times. The chain carries TRBV7-2 and TRBJ2-5; no clear D gene. CDR1 and CDR2 (germline): SGHTA, FQGNSA. V lost 5 bases, J lost 7 bases, and 17 bases lay in between. This CDR3 comprises 14 residues. CDR3 DNA sequence: TGTGCCAGCAGCCGCCCCCCTGAGAAGGGGACCCAGTACTTC. This translates into CASSRPPEKGTQYF.

This clonotype was seen a handful of times. The genes are TRBV5-1 and TRBJ2-5; 7 nucleotides agree with TRBD2. The length of the CDR3 is 15 residues. Per germline, CDR1 SGHRS and CDR2 YFSETQ. The junction had 11 bases not matched to a gene; V was cut back by 7 bases and J by 2 bases. CDR3 amino acids: CASAGPAGIQETQYF. The CDR3 DNA reads TGCGCCAGCGCGGGGCCAGCGGGGATACAAGAGACCCAGTACTTC.